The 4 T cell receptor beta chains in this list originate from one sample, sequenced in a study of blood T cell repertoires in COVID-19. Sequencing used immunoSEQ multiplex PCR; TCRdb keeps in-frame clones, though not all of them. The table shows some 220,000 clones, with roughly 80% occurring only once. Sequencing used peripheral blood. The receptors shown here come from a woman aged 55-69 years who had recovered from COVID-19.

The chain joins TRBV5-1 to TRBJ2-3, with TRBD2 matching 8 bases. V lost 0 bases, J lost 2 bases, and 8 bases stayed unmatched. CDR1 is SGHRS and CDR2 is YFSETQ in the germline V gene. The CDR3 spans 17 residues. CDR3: CASSLALLAENTDTQYF. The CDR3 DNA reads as TGCGCCAGCAGCTTGGCCTTACTAGCGGAAAACACAGATACGCAGTATTTT.

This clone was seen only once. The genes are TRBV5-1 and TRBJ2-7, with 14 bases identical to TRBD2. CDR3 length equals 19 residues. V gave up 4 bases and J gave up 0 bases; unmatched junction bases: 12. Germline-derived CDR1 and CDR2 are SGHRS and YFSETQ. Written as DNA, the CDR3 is TGCGCCAGCAGCCCGGCCGGGACTAGCGGGGGAAAATTCTCCTACGAGCAGTACTTC. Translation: CASSPAGTSGGKFSYEQYF.

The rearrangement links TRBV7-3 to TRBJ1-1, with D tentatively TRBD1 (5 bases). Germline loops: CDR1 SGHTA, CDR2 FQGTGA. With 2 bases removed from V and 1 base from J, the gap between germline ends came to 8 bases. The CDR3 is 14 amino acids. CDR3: CASSLQGKNTEAFF. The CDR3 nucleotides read TGTGCCAGCAGCTTACAGGGTAAGAACACTGAAGCTTTCTTT.

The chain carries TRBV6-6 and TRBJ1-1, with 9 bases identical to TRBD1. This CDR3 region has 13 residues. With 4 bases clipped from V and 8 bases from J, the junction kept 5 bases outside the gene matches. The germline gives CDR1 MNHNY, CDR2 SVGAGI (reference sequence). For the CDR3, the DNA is TGTGCCAGCAGTTCCGGGACAGGGACGGAAGCTTTCTTT. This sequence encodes CASSSGTGTEAFF.